This T cell receptor (beta chain) was found in a study of cytomegalovirus exposure and HLA in healthy donors. Findings of the study overall: There was a cluster of highly shared sequence variants that was likely a sequencing artifact. Most of the TCR beta V segments (in an earlier analysis) were productive either about 87% or about 30% of the time. Overall, under 200 TCR beta chains were annotated as cytomegalovirus-associated.

Points on this clone: Its antigen is as yet unknown.

The PCR ran on 60 Vbeta and 13 Jbeta primers. Some clones are missing from TCRdb's copy, which holds only in-frame ones; the method was immunoSEQ multiplex PCR. The sample shows 150,000 to 200,000 clones, more than 75% of them seen only once. When sampled, the donors appeared nominally healthy, though they likely had unrecorded immune exposures. In germline, CDR1 is MDHEN, CDR2 SYDVKM. The CDR3 runs to 12 residues. V lost 6 bases, J lost 9 bases, and 12 bases lay in between. The V and J genes are TRBV28 and TRBJ2-1; D is unclear. The clonotype was recovered from a young woman in good health and CMV-seronegative. Sample: PBMCs. As DNA, the CDR3 is TGTGCCAGCAGCTGGGCCGACGGTGAGCAGTTCTTC. Encoded protein: CASSWADGEQFF.